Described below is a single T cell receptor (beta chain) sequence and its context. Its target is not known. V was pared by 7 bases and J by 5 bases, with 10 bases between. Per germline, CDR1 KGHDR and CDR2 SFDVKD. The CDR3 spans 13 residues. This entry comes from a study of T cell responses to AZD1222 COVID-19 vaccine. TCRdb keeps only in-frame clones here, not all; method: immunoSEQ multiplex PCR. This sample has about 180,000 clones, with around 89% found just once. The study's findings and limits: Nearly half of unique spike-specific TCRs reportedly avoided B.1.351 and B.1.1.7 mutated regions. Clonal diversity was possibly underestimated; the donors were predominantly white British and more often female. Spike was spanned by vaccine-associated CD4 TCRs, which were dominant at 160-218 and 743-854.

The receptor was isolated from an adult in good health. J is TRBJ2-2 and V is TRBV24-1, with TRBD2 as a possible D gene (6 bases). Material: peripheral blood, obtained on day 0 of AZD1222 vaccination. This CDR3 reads CATREEGTGELFF. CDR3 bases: TGTGCCACCAGAGAGGAGGGGACCGGGGAGCTGTTTTTT.